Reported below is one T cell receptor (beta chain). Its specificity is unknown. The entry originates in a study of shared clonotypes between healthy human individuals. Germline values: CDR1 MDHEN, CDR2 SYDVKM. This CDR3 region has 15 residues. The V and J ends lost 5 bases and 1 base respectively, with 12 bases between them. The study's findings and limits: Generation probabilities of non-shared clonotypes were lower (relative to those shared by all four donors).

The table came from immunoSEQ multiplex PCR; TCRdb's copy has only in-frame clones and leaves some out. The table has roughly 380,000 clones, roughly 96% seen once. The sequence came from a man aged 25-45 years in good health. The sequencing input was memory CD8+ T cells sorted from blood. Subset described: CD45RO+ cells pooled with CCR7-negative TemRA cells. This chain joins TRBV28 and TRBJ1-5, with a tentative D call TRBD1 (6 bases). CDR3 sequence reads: CASSPTRGSNQPQHF. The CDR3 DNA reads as TGTGCCAGCAGTCCCACCAGGGGAAGCAATCAGCCCCAGCATTTT. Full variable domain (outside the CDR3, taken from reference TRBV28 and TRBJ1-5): DVKVTQSSRYLVKRTGEKVFLECVQDMDHENMFWYRQDPGLGLRLIYFSYDVKMKEKGDIPEGYSVSREKKERFSLILESASTNQTSMYLCASSPTRGSNQPQHFGDGTRLSIL.